Below are 11 T cell receptor beta chains sequenced from a single sample in a study of Ad26.COV2.S vaccination and SARS-CoV-2 variants. Stated treatment: 15 to 20 received Ad26.COV2.S at low or high dose, single or two shots; 5 received placebo; per-sample allocation not given. Sample collection was performed on day 63 after the first vaccine or placebo injection. TCRdb keeps only in-frame clones here, not all; method: immunoSEQ multiplex PCR. The repertoire has 350,000 to 450,000 clones, more than 75% of them found once; the top ten carry approximately 3.6%. Specimen: peripheral blood, collected in a trial of Ad26.COV2.S vaccine versus placebo. The source of these receptors is a person between 18 and 65 years old who received the Ad26.COV2.S COVID-19 vaccine or a placebo.

The rearrangement links TRBV11-2 to TRBJ1-1; D is ambiguous. V was clipped by 3 bases and J by 1 base, with 18 bases between them. The CDR3 extends over 17 amino acids. In germline, CDR1 is SGHAT, CDR2 FQNNGV. CDR3 region: CASSFRTGRTSNTEAFF. CDR3 nucleotide sequence: TGTGCCAGCAGCTTCAGGACGGGAAGGACCTCGAACACTGAAGCTTTCTTT. The variable domain in full, with the rest retrieved from reference TRBV11-2 and TRBJ1-1, is EAGVAQSPRYKIIEKRQSVAFWCNPISGHATLYWYQQILGQGPKLLIQFQNNGVVDDSQLPKDRFSAERLKGVDSTLKIQPAKLEDSAVYLCASSFRTGRTSNTEAFFGQGTRLTVV.

About this clone: The same CDR3 also results from other DNA sequences found in this sample. The chain carries TRBV5-1 and TRBJ2-3; D not certain. Between the trimmed V and J ends, which lost 0 bases and 2 bases, there was a span of 7 bases. CDR1 and CDR2 from the germline V gene are SGHRS and YFSETQ. The CDR3 sequence is 14 residues long. CDR3 bases: TGCGCCAGCAGCTTGGGATCATACACAGATACGCAGTATTTT. Translation gives CASSLGSYTDTQYF.

The V call is TRBV3-1 (or the pseudogene TRBV3-2), the J call TRBJ2-1; D gene uncertain. V was clipped by 4 bases and J by 4 bases, with 17 bases between them. The CDR3 extends over 16 amino acids. Germline lookup yields CDR1 LGHDT and CDR2 YNNKEL (reference sequence). The CDR3 is CASSPRRGDTYNEQFF. The CDR3 DNA follows: TGTGCCAGCAGCCCGAGACGTGGAGACACTTACAATGAGCAGTTCTTC.

CDR3 in amino acids: CASSQERPEGTEAFF. The CDR3 bases are TGCGCCAGCAGCCAAGAACGGCCTGAGGGCACTGAAGCTTTCTTT. V is TRBV4-3 and J is TRBJ1-1; no clear D. The CDR3 length is 15 residues. The V and J ends lost 0 bases and 4 bases respectively, with 12 bases between them. From germline, CDR1 is LGHNA and CDR2 YSLEER.

The chain joins TRBV30 to TRBJ2-7; D is unresolved. In germline, CDR1 is GTSNPN, CDR2 SVGIG (reference sequence). This CDR3 contains 15 residues. V shed 0 bases and J shed 6 bases, with 18 bases lying between them. The CDR3 region is CAWSVPKGNPPEQYF. The CDR3 nucleotides read TGTGCCTGGAGTGTACCCAAGGGCAACCCCCCCGAGCAGTACTTC.

The chain employs TRBV19 and TRBJ1-2, with 8 nucleotides matching TRBD1. This CDR3 is built from 16 residues. The germline CDR1 and CDR2 sequences are LNHDA and SQIVND (reference sequence). Losses at the gene ends were 5 bases for V and 4 bases for J; bases not matched to a gene: 12. CDR3 amino acids: CASSQGAATTLYGYTF. The CDR3 bases are TGTGCCAGTAGTCAGGGGGCAGCTACCACCCTCTATGGCTACACCTTC.

This sequence joins TRBV30 and TRBJ2-7, with TRBD1 matching 7 bases. Germline CDR1 and CDR2: GTSNPN and SVGIG (reference sequence). The CDR3 consists of 13 residues. Germline trimming cut 2 bases from V and 2 bases from J; bases unmatched to any gene: 3. CDR3 coding DNA: TGTGCCTGGAGTCCCGGGACAGCCTACGAGCAGTACTTC. Translated: CAWSPGTAYEQYF. Variable domain in full (rest from reference TRBV30 and TRBJ2-7): SQTIHQWPATLVQPVGSPLSLECTVEGTSNPNLYWYRQAAGRGLQLLFYSVGIGQISSEVPQNLSASRPQDRQFILSSKKLLLSDSGFYLCAWSPGTAYEQYFGPGTRLTVT.

J is TRBJ2-1 and V is TRBV29-1; the D gene is possibly TRBD1 (5 bases). Germline CDR1 SQVTM, CDR2 ANQGSEA. The length of the CDR3 is 13 residues. V was shortened by 4 bases and J by 6 bases, with 13 bases between the two germline ends. The CDR3 here is CSVVGDGANEQFF. In DNA, the CDR3 is TGCAGCGTTGTAGGGGATGGTGCCAATGAGCAGTTCTTC.

The chain recombines TRBV18 with TRBJ1-6, with TRBD1 matching over 9 bases. Trimming took 3 bases from V and 10 from J; bases not matched to a gene: 7. There are 15 residues in the CDR3. Germline-derived CDR1 and CDR2 are KGHSH and LQKENI. This chain's CDR3 is CASSPGTGGGSPLHF. The DNA of the CDR3 is TGTGCCAGCTCACCTGGAACAGGGGGCGGATCACCCCTCCACTTT.

J is TRBJ2-7 and V is TRBV12-3 or TRBV12-4; D not resolved. V lost 3 bases and J 2 bases, leaving 8 bases between the germline ends. The CDR3 covers 13 residues. The CDR3 spells CASSFRGPYEQYF. For the CDR3, the DNA is TGTGCCAGCAGTTTCCGAGGCCCCTACGAGCAGTACTTC.

This chain links TRBV4-2 with TRBJ2-3; the D gene is possibly TRBD2 (6 bases). Trimming left V 4 bases short and J 2 bases short, with 10 bases between. The CDR3 has 14 amino acids. Germline V gives CDR1 LGHNA, CDR2 YNFKEQ. The CDR3 region has the DNA TGTGCCAGCAGCCCGGGACTTAACACAGATACGCAGTATTTT. It encodes CASSPGLNTDTQYF.